The clone carrying this T cell receptor (beta chain) was detected ten times or more. What it recognizes is unknown. These data are taken from a study of T cells in Graves' hyperthyroidism and ophthalmopathy. Findings of the study overall: Within blood appeared most thyroid clonotypes that had expanded above 0.001.

The V gene's germline CDR1 is MDHEN and CDR2 SYDVKM. This CDR3 spans 15 amino acids. Trimming at V came to 7 bases and at J to 0 bases, leaving 8 bases not matched to a gene. Template material for amplifying TCR beta CDR3 regions consisted of RNA transcripts. An initial round of RT-PCR targeting the TCR CDR3 relied on the HTBI primer set. TCRdb re-called the multiplex PCR reads through MiXCR, storing one row per CDR3 protein. The table includes some 770,000 distinct CDR3 sequences, 15% to 20% detected once. Not enrolled were patients with uncontrolled infection, other autoimmune disease, pregnancy or lactation. Diagnosing involved the use of clinical symptoms, serum thyroxine and TRAb, thyroid ultrasound and orbital computed tomography.

The TCR sequence derives from a man aged 18 to 35 with Graves' hyperthyroidism. This chain links TRBV28 with TRBJ1-1; TRBD1 matches at 7 bases. Specimen: blood. CDR3 sequence: CASNYYRGMNTEAFF. CDR3 DNA: TGTGCCAGCAACTACTACAGGGGTATGAACACTGAAGCTTTCTTT. The full variable domain, in which reference TRBV28 and TRBJ1-1 provide the parts outside the CDR3, is DVKVTQSSRYLVKRTGEKVFLECVQDMDHENMFWYRQDPGLGLRLIYFSYDVKMKEKGDIPEGYSVSREKKERFSLILESASTNQTSMYLCASNYYRGMNTEAFFGQGTRLTVV.